These 32 T cell receptor beta chains were all obtained from the same sample, sequenced in a study of post-analysis software for immune sequencing data. For these TCRs, the target antigens are not known. Broader study findings: TRBV5-6, TRBV5-1 and TRBV20-1 were among a few TRBV segments more frequent in patients than controls.

The library was made from cDNA and included unique molecular identifiers. TCRdb independently ran MiXCR on the PCR reads; one entry per CDR3 protein. The sample has 700,000 to 800,000 distinct CDR3 sequences; 30% are singletons. The sequenced sample was blood. The receptors shown here come from a girl under 18 with multiple sclerosis.

The V call is TRBV18, the J call TRBJ2-3, with TRBD1 identical over 8 bases. The CDR3 is 14 amino acids. Germline V gene lookup returns CDR1 KGHSH and CDR2 LQKENI. The ends lost 4 bases at V and 4 bases at J; junction bases unmatched: 4. The CDR3 sequence is CASSRGQAADTQYF. The CDR3 DNA is TGTGCCAGCTCACGGGGACAGGCTGCAGATACGCAGTATTTT.

This clonotype occurred a few times. This chain uses TRBV28 with TRBJ1-2; D not certain. The CDR3 spans 13 residues. Germline CDR1 and CDR2: MDHEN and SYDVKM. The ends were cut back, 2 bases at V and 6 bases at J, with 10 bases in the middle. CDR3 DNA sequence: TGTGCCAGCAGTTTAGCGGGGTATGATGGCTACACCTTC. Amino acid sequence: CASSLAGYDGYTF.

This clonotype has more than one count but fewer than ten. The J gene is TRBJ2-7, the V gene TRBV10-3, with D tentatively TRBD1 or TRBD2 (6 bases each). V was shortened by 3 bases and J by 6 bases, with 21 bases between the two germline ends. Looked up from germline, CDR1 is ENHRY and CDR2 is SYGVKD. The CDR3 consists of 16 residues. This chain's CDR3 is CAISELGAKGGLEQYF. CDR3 nucleotides: TGTGCCATCAGTGAATTGGGGGCGAAGGGGGGTCTCGAGCAGTACTTC.

The chain links TRBV20-1 to TRBJ1-5, with 8 bases aligning to TRBD1. The V gene's germline CDR1 is DFQATT and CDR2 SNEGSKA (reference sequence). The length of the CDR3 is 15 residues. The V gene end was trimmed by 5 bases and the J gene end by 11 bases; junction bases not matched to a gene: 17. The CDR3 bases are TGCAGTGCTGGCGCCCGTGGGACAGGAATTGTATCCCAGCATTTT. This sequence encodes CSAGARGTGIVSQHF.

The CDR3 DNA follows: TGTGCCACCGGTCCCGGGGGCAATCAGCCCCAGCATTTT. Encoded protein: CATGPGGNQPQHF. This sequence joins TRBV10-3 and TRBJ1-5; no clear D gene. The V end was cut by 10 bases, the J end by 2 bases, with 12 bases between. In germline, CDR1 is ENHRY, CDR2 SYGVKD. This CDR3 comprises 13 residues.

V is TRBV20-1 and J is TRBJ2-3; D might be TRBD1 or TRBD2, each matching 5 bases. CDR3 length: 14 residues. Trimming cost V 5 bases and J 1 base, with 13 bases left between them. CDR1 and CDR2 (germline): DFQATT, SNEGSKA (reference sequence). The CDR3 sequence is CSAPRTLGTDTQYF. For the CDR3, the DNA is TGCAGTGCTCCCAGGACACTAGGCACAGATACGCAGTATTTT.

The chain couples TRBV4-1 to TRBJ1-1; the D gene is possibly TRBD1 (5 bases). CDR3 length equals 14 residues. The germline V and J ends were trimmed by 1 base and 0 bases, with 6 bases remaining between them. Germline values: CDR1 MGHRA, CDR2 YSYEKL. This CDR3 is CASSQAQVNTEAFF. The CDR3 bases are TGCGCCAGCAGCCAAGCACAGGTGAACACTGAAGCTTTCTTT.

The chain couples TRBV10-3 to TRBJ2-4; D gene ambiguous. The end of the DNA aligns better with TRBJ2-7, so the J call may be wrong. Germline CDR1 and CDR2: ENHRY and SYGVKD. This CDR3 spans 15 amino acids. Here the CDR3 reads CAISENRPLIYEQYF. CDR3 DNA sequence: TGTGCCATCAGTGAAAACAGACCCCTCATCTACGAGCAGTACTTC.

This clonotype was counted a few times. V is TRBV6-2 or TRBV6-3 and J is TRBJ1-5, with a weak D call TRBD1 (6 bases). The CDR3 totals 13 residues. Germline CDR1 reads MNHEY; CDR2 reads SVGEGT. The V and J ends lost 10 bases and 9 bases respectively, with 19 bases between them. CDR3 coding DNA: TGTGCCACCGGGAGGACAGACGGATGGCCCCAGCATTTT. This translates into CATGRTDGWPQHF.

This chain links TRBV5-1 with TRBJ2-1; D is perhaps TRBD1 or TRBD2 (5 bases each). The germline V gene encodes CDR1 SGHRS and CDR2 YFSETQ. The CDR3 length is 13 residues. V was shortened by 4 bases and J by 7 bases, with 12 bases between the two germline ends. As DNA, the CDR3 is TGCGCCAGCAGCGCTGGATGGGGGAATGAGCAGTTCTTC. It is translated as CASSAGWGNEQFF.

This chain uses TRBV20-1 with TRBJ2-1; possibly TRBD2 for D (5 bases). CDR1 is DFQATT, CDR2 SNEGSKA, per germline (reference sequence). Trimming took 0 bases from V and 8 from J, leaving 17 bases between them. This CDR3 has 15 amino acids. The CDR3 nucleotides are TGCAGTGCTAGAGAGAGTTCGACTGGGCGGGATGAGCAGTTCTTC. Translated: CSARESSTGRDEQFF.

This clonotype was seen more than once but under ten times. CDR3 amino acids: CATSQGLAGEMAKNIQYF. The CDR3 DNA is TGTGCCACCTCCCAGGGACTAGCGGGAGAAATGGCCAAAAACATTCAGTACTTC. The gene calls are TRBV28 and TRBJ2-4; TRBD2 matches 14 bases. After removal of 10 bases from V and 1 base from J, the junction contained 12 bases not matched to a gene. The germline V gene has CDR1 MDHEN and CDR2 SYDVKM. This CDR3 spans 18 amino acids.

CDR3 in DNA: TGCGCCAGCACCGACCTACAGGGGTCGGAGACCCAGTACTTC. This codes for CASTDLQGSETQYF. The chain is built from TRBV5-1 and TRBJ2-5, with 7 bases identical to TRBD1. The CDR3 runs 14 residues. The junction had 10 bases not matched to a gene; V was cut back by 6 bases and J by 5 bases. Germline CDR1 is SGHRS and CDR2 is YFSETQ.

V is TRBV6-2 or TRBV6-3 and J is TRBJ1-1, with D unresolved. The CDR3 covers 15 residues. Trimming took off 5 bases at V and 6 bases at J, with 19 bases between the two ends. The germline V gene has CDR1 MNHEY and CDR2 SVGEGT. The DNA of the CDR3 is TGTGCCAGCAGTGCCGGTGTCCCTTTCGGGGCTGAAGCTTTCTTT. This encodes CASSAGVPFGAEAFF.

This clonotype was found a few times. This chain joins TRBV10-3 and TRBJ1-4; tentative D call: TRBD1 (6 bases). V shed 0 bases and J shed 3 bases, with 11 bases lying between them. The length of the CDR3 is 16 residues. Germline CDR1 reads ENHRY; CDR2 reads SYGVKD. The CDR3 DNA follows: TGTGCCATCAGTGAGTCTTCGGGGGCGCCTAATGAAAAACTGTTTTTT. Its translation is CAISESSGAPNEKLFF.

The chain joins TRBV4-1 to TRBJ1-5; D not resolved. Germline-derived CDR1 and CDR2 are MGHRA and YSYEKL. V lost 2 bases and J 4 bases, leaving 12 bases between the germline ends. The CDR3 consists of 15 residues. CDR3 nucleotide sequence: TGCGCCAGCAGCCAATTTCGGCTCGGGAATCAGCCCCAGCATTTT. Translation gives CASSQFRLGNQPQHF.

The rearrangement links TRBV12-3 or TRBV12-4 to TRBJ2-1; 7 bases map to TRBD2. The CDR3 has 15 amino acids. The V gene end was trimmed by 7 bases and the J gene end by 3 bases; junction bases not matched to a gene: 9. The chain's CDR3 is CASTQWGGSYNEQFF. The CDR3 nucleotides are TGTGCCAGCACTCAGTGGGGGGGGAGCTACAATGAGCAGTTCTTC.

The V and J genes are TRBV27 and TRBJ1-2; D remains unclear. The CDR3 is 13 residues long. Between the trimmed V and J ends, which lost 6 bases and 4 bases, there was a span of 12 bases. From germline, CDR1 is MNHEY and CDR2 SMNVEV (reference sequence). The CDR3 nucleotides are TGTGCCAGCAGCCGGAGGGCTAGCTATGGCTACACCTTC. Translation gives CASSRRASYGYTF.

This clonotype was seen more than once but under ten times. The rearrangement links TRBV27 to TRBJ2-1; TRBD2 matches at 9 bases. CDR3 length: 17 amino acids. V shed 4 bases and J 4 bases; nucleotides not matched to a gene: 11. Germline CDR1 MNHEY, CDR2 SMNVEV (reference sequence). For the CDR3, the DNA is TGTGCCAGCAGTTCCGGGAACCTAGCGGGATGGTACAATGAGCAGTTCTTC. It encodes CASSSGNLAGWYNEQFF.

The table lists this clonotype with a few counts. The chain uses TRBV5-1 and TRBJ1-4; a weak D match, TRBD1 (6 bases). This CDR3 is 14 amino acids long. V gave up 4 bases and J gave up 12 bases, with 19 bases separating them. Looked up from germline, CDR1 is SGHRS and CDR2 is YFSETQ. DNA of the CDR3: TGCGCCAGCAGCCAGGGGTGGGCGCCGGTGCAACTGTTTTTT. This sequence encodes CASSQGWAPVQLFF.

This clonotype was counted a single time. This likely comes from a read error, as the CDR3 has no conserved phenylalanine or tryptophan at its end. The rearrangement joins TRBV10-3 to TRBJ2-5, with 7 bases identical to TRBD1. The CDR3 spans 15 residues. V lost 6 bases and J lost 2; bases outside the gene matches: 9. The germline V gene encodes CDR1 ENHRY and CDR2 SYGVKD. The DNA of the CDR3 is TGTGCCATCAGACCCGGGACAGCAATTCAAGAGACCCAGTACCTC. Residues: CAIRPGTAIQETQYL.

Details on this clonotype: A much larger clonotype is one base distant, so this may be a read error. The genes are TRBV7-2 and TRBJ2-4, with 9 positions matching TRBD1. Germline V gene sequence: CDR1 SGHTA, CDR2 FQGNSA. V lost 4 bases, J lost 0 bases, and 4 bases stayed unmatched. The CDR3 extends over 16 amino acids. The CDR3 reads CASSCTGGLAKNIQYF. CDR3 nucleotides: TGTGCCAGCAGCTGTACAGGGGGCCTAGCCAAAAACATTCAGTACTTC.

This clonotype has more than one count but fewer than ten. This chain joins TRBV12-3 or TRBV12-4 and TRBJ1-4; TRBD1 might be the D (6 bases). V lost 5 bases, J lost 0 bases, and 10 bases lay in between. This CDR3 comprises 15 residues. The CDR3 sequence: CASSPRGATNEKLFF. The CDR3 DNA is TGTGCCAGCAGTCCCAGGGGAGCAACTAATGAAAAACTGTTTTTT.

The gene calls are TRBV6-6 and TRBJ2-1; D is perhaps TRBD1 (6 bases). V was clipped by 10 bases and J by 10 bases, with 26 bases between them. This CDR3 is built from 15 residues. Germline V CDR1 and CDR2: MNHNY, SVGAGI (reference sequence). CDR3 DNA: TGTGCCACTCGACCCTGGGGGCAGGGCGAGGGCGAGCAGTTCTTC. It translates to CATRPWGQGEGEQFF.

The chain links TRBV15 to TRBJ2-5; D perhaps matches TRBD1 (7 bases). Germline V gene data show CDR1 as LNHNV and CDR2 as YYDKDF (reference sequence). Deletions cut 2 bases from V and 5 bases from J, with 15 bases between. The CDR3 totals 15 residues. Here the CDR3 DNA reads TGTGCCACCAGCAGAAGACAGGGACTTACCGAGACCCAGTACTTC. This encodes CATSRRQGLTETQYF. Based on the CDR3 plus reference TRBV15 and TRBJ2-5, the full variable domain is DAMVIQNPRYQVTQFGKPVTLSCSQTLNHNVMYWYQQKSSQAPKLLFHYYDKDFNNEADTPDNFQSRRPNTSFCFLDIRSPGLGDTAMYLCATSRRQGLTETQYFGPGTRLLVL.

A few counts support this clonotype. This chain uses TRBV24-1 with TRBJ2-5; D possibly corresponds to TRBD2 (7 bases). Germline V CDR1 and CDR2: KGHDR, SFDVKD. Trimming took 5 bases from V and 2 from J, leaving 20 bases between them. This CDR3 comprises 17 residues. CDR3 residues: CATSGVGGQITQETQYF. DNA for the CDR3: TGTGCCACCAGTGGCGTGGGGGGGCAGATCACTCAAGAGACCCAGTACTTC.

The chain carries TRBV27 and TRBJ2-1; 7 bases match TRBD1. The CDR3 sequence is 21 residues long. The V gene's germline CDR1 is MNHEY and CDR2 SMNVEV (reference sequence). V gave up 4 bases and J gave up 5 bases; unmatched junction bases: 26. The CDR3 reads CASSSTNRGLMHQSLNNEQFF. DNA of the CDR3: TGTGCCAGCAGTTCAACCAACAGGGGCCTTATGCACCAATCTCTAAACAATGAGCAGTTCTTC.

This clonotype was observed a few times. The chain combines TRBV5-1 with TRBJ2-1; D not resolved. The CDR3 covers 13 residues. Germline V gene sequence: CDR1 SGHRS, CDR2 YFSETQ. Deletions cut 2 bases from V and 8 bases from J, with 11 bases between. CDR3: CASSLPPRDEQFF. The CDR3 nucleotides read TGCGCCAGCAGCTTACCCCCTCGTGATGAGCAGTTCTTC.

The sample holds a few counts of this clonotype. The V and J genes are TRBV5-1 and TRBJ2-1, with a possible D match to TRBD1 (7 bases). The germline V gene encodes CDR1 SGHRS and CDR2 YFSETQ. This CDR3 spans 15 amino acids. V lost 4 bases and J lost 7, with 18 bases in between. As DNA, the CDR3 is TGCGCCAGCAGCACCGACAGGGAGGCTCTAAATGAGCAGTTCTTC. Translation gives CASSTDREALNEQFF.

The chain has TRBV20-1 and TRBJ2-1, with 15 bases matching TRBD2. J was trimmed by 11 bases and V by 5 bases; bases with no gene match: 7. CDR3 size: 14 residues. The germline CDR1 and CDR2 sequences are DFQATT and SNEGSKA (reference sequence). CDR3 protein: CSADTGLAGGKQFF. In DNA, the CDR3 is TGCAGTGCTGACACGGGACTAGCGGGGGGCAAGCAGTTCTTC.

This clonotype appeared a few times. CDR3 nucleotide sequence: TGTGCCACCCGTGGGCCAGAGCAAGAGACCCAGTACTTC. Amino acid sequence: CATRGPEQETQYF. V is TRBV24-1 and J is TRBJ2-5; D unclear. The V gene lost 9 bases and the J gene lost 2 bases, with 12 bases spanning the gap. Germline V CDR1 and CDR2: KGHDR, SFDVKD. CDR3 size: 13 residues.

This clonotype was recorded a few times. The chain uses TRBV20-1 and TRBJ2-3; 14 positions match TRBD2. V was clipped by 4 bases and J by 0 bases; unmatched bases: 18. The CDR3 is made up of 21 amino acids. Germline loops: CDR1 DFQATT, CDR2 SNEGSKA (reference sequence). Written as DNA, the CDR3 is TGCAGTGCTACCTTCCGAGGAGGACTAGCGGGAGGACACCCTAGCACAGATACGCAGTATTTT. Residues: CSATFRGGLAGGHPSTDTQYF.